The following is a T cell receptor (beta chain) sequence with its context. The clone's antigen remains unknown. There are no base qualities to consult, and no much larger clone falls within one base. This sample stems from a study of blood T cell repertoires in COVID-19 (dated by TCRdb to about 2020). For the study in its entirety: The collaborator samples originated in the United States, Italy and Spain and spanned the acute and convalescent phases of COVID-19. The prospective study material was composed of cDNA or gDNA derived from T cells, B-cell-depleted T cells, or PBMCs. Deeply sampled blood TCRbeta repertoires from subjects exposed to, actively infected with, or recovered from COVID-19 were included in the dataset. The repertoires were released in a freely available public database intended as a resource for research on the immune response to SARS-CoV-2. The samples were drawn from two sources: the first 160 participants of the ongoing ImmuneRACE study, and fewer than 1,500 subjects contributed by 6 global collaborators. Nearly every sample came with metadata listing a de-identified subject ID, COVID-19 status, age in years and sex. Where available, HLA class I and class II types were obtained from metadata supplied by the sample provider rather than from assay-based typing. Results and caveats for the whole study, not just this receptor: The quantity of clinical and demographic metadata differed by source and by participant and was supplied without curation.

TCRbeta CDR3 regions were amplified from genomic DNA by means of the immunoSEQ Assay, a bias-controlled multiplex PCR. Concerning the study's data processing: Nucleated cell counts per sample were estimated from amplification of reference gene primers within the assay. Sequence reads were collapsed and filtered to measure the absolute abundance of every unique TCRbeta CDR3 rearrangement. Productive Simpson clonality was computed per sample as the square root of Simpson's diversity index over productive rearrangements. Not all clones reach the TCRdb copy of this immuneACCESS table, which keeps in-frame sequences only. Checked studies attribute under half of the gap to unresolved V genes and leave the rest unexplained. For V, J and clone size, that table is used; D and trimming come from the DNA. This sample holds 200,000 or so clones; more than 80% were observed only once. Roughly 10% of the sample belongs to the ten largest clones.

CDR1 SGHNT and CDR2 YYREEE are derived from the germline V gene (reference sequence). V ends up 0 bases short and J 7 bases short, with an unmatched junction base count of 7. Inclusive of the bounding cysteine and phenylalanine, the CDR3 is 16 residues long. CDR3 DNA only is kept here, 48 bases in frame from base 1. The collaborating institutions used their own protocols to collect whole blood in K2EDTA tubes. For TCRbeta analysis, collaborator samples were shipped as frozen whole blood, as isolated PBMCs, or as DNA extracted from either sample type. This TCR was recovered from a woman older than 75 with acute or convalescent COVID-19. The rearrangement combines TRBV5-4 with TRBJ1-6; 7 central bases correspond to TRBD1. The sequenced sample was peripheral blood. Here is the DNA: TGTGCCAGCAGCTTGGAGGGGACAGCTATCAATTCACCCCTCCACTTT. Its coded protein is CASSLEGTAINSPLHF.